This TCR beta chain comes out of a study of vaccination and CD4 T cells after COVID-19 (dated by TCRdb to the early 2020s). Background on the whole study: Convalescent patients had a positive SARS-CoV-2 result on nasal swab PCR, and of these patients, nine had mild disease and one had severe disease. Two doses of either the Pfizer-BioNTech BNT162b2 vaccine (n=8) or the Moderna mRNA-1273 vaccine (n=2) were administered to participants. The convalescent cohort comprised six males and four females, including two Hispanic individuals, seven Caucasians, two Asians and one multiracial person. For stimulating the cultures, overlapping spike peptide pools were used, derived from SARS-CoV-2 as well as from the common cold coronaviruses HCoV-NL63, HCoV-OC43 and HCoV-229E. Control cultures used a CEFX viral epitope pool as positive control, an HIV-1 Nef peptide pool as negative control, or no peptide. The spike-specific CD4+ TCR repertoire was compared before and after mRNA vaccination in 10 to 11 COVID-19 convalescent patients and a few infection-naive healthy vaccine recipients. Post-vaccine blood samples were collected a median of approximately 77 days after the second vaccine dose, ranging from about 13 to 250 days. Post-COVID blood samples were collected from convalescent patients a median of approximately 100 days after diagnosis, with a range of roughly 35 to 180 days.

The treatment or condition tag for this specimen amounts to: roughly 10-day PBMC culture with coronavirus spike peptide pools or control peptides (ViraFEST assay). The ViraFEST assay, used in the study, expanded antigen-specific T cells with peptide pools and then identified the expanded clonotypes through TCR sequencing. The convalescent patients' positive SARS-CoV-2 PCR tests fell between March and December 2020, which was before the Alpha, Beta and Delta variants emerged in the United States. Each well held about 2 million PBMCs cultured in IMDM containing roughly 5% human AB serum and around 9.2 IU/ml IL-2, with 8.5 to 10 ug/ml peptide pools added. On days 3 and 7, half of the culture medium was replaced with fresh IL-2-containing medium. CD4+ T cells were isolated after around 11 days of culture through negative selection using the EasySep CD4+ T cell isolation kit. Ficoll-Paque Plus gradient centrifugation was used to isolate PBMCs from whole blood, and the isolated PBMCs were then either used fresh or cryopreserved at -140C. Culture conditions were generally each tested in triplicate wells.

Regarding this clonotype: What this receptor recognizes is not known. No base quality information exists; no much larger clone differs at one position.

The CDR3 contains 13 residues, cysteine and phenylalanine counted. The DNA shown is the 39-base CDR3, in frame from base 1. Trimming removed 5 bases from V and 0 bases from J, leaving 8 bases between the germline ends. The germline V gene encodes CDR1 MDHEN and CDR2 SYDVKM. Libraries were built with PCR. At the Johns Hopkins FTIC core, DNA from the cultured CD4+ T cells underwent TCR sequencing with the Oncomine TCR Beta short-read assay. Genomic DNA was extracted from the cultured CD4+ T cells with the QIAamp micro DNA kit. Oncomine TCR Beta libraries from cultured CD4+ T cells were pooled with unique dual indexes and sequenced on an Illumina iSeq 100. Concerning the study's data processing: Non-productive sequences were removed, and CDR3s not starting with C, not ending with F or W, or shorter than 7 amino acids were discarded. The MANAFEST web application identified antigen-specific clonotypes by comparing peptide-stimulated wells against reference wells and other culture wells. To be called positive, a clone needed an FDR below 0.05, an odds ratio above 5, and a productive frequency above 0.1% in at least two of three replicate wells. A clonotype was classed as cross-reactive if the clonotype showed significant expansion both in SARS-CoV-2 spike wells and in at least one common cold coronavirus spike condition. Similarity between CDR3 sequences was evaluated in R version 3.6.1 using Levenshtein distances (stringdist) and unrooted phylogenetic trees (ape). TCRdb took the public reads, trimmed them with fastp at Q25, ran MiXCR for clone calling and kept in-frame beta chains. Under each unique CDR3 protein, matching rows form one entry showing the most common genes and DNA. The V and J calls were not made by the authors but by TCRdb's processing. This sample lists some 15,000 distinct CDR3 sequences; 26% were detected once. About 24% of the sample lies in the top ten.

Broader findings and caveats from the paper: Among the post-vaccine SARS-CoV-2-reactive clones in convalescent patients, a median about 86% showed up only after vaccination, which suggests vaccine-specific priming. Relatively few convalescent patients were included in the study, and early timepoints after natural infection were not analyzed. The median number of SARS-CoV-2-reactive clonotypes rose from 21 after infection to 38 after vaccination, but the change was not significant. In convalescent patients, nearly all vaccine-specific clones (304 of 307) were found to be mono-reactive for SARS-CoV-2 spike rather than cross-reactive with common cold coronaviruses.

The V gene is TRBV28 and the J gene is TRBJ2-7; a weak D assignment points to TRBD1 (5 bases agree). Material for sequencing was cultured CD4+ T cells from blood. The clonotype originates from a human donor with COVID-19. For the CDR3, the sequence is CASSGANSYEQYF. The nucleotide sequence reads TGTGCCAGCAGTGGGGCCAACTCCTACGAGCAGTACTTC.